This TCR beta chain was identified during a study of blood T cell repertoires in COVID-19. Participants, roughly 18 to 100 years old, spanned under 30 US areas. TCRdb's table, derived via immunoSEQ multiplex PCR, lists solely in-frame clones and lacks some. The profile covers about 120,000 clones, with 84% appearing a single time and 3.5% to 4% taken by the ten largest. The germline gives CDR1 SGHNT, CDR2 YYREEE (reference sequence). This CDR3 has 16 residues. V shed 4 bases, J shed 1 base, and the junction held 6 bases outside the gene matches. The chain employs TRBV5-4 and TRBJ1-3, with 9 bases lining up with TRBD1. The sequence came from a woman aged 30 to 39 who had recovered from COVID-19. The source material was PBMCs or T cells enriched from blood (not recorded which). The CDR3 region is CASSTGDRVSGNTIYF. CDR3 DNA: TGTGCCAGCAGCACCGGGGACAGGGTATCTGGAAACACCATATATTTT.